This record covers a single T cell receptor beta chain. Assay: immunoSEQ multiplex PCR; the TCRdb copy retains only in-frame clones and omits some. The sample gives approximately 92,000 clones, about 95% of which show up once; roughly 0.3% is in the top ten. After removal of 6 bases from V and 6 bases from J, the junction contained 3 bases not matched to a gene. CDR1 and CDR2 from the germline V gene are MNHEY and SVGAGI. The CDR3 is 12 residues long. The sample is drawn from a study of technical replicates of blood from a handful of donors. Material for sequencing was T cells isolated from PBMCs. The source of this sequence is a human donor in good health. The J gene is TRBJ2-5, the V gene TRBV6-5, with TRBD1 identical over 8 bases. CDR3: CASRDRAKTQYF. The CDR3 DNA is TGTGCCAGCAGGGACAGGGCAAAGACCCAGTACTTC.